This is a list of T cell receptor beta chains from one sample in a study of CD8+ T cells in alopecia areata. Sequencing was performed with immunoSEQ multiplex PCR; in TCRdb, only in-frame clones are kept and a portion is missing. Of roughly 190,000 clones in the sample, 50% to 60% were seen once. Here the sequenced sample was CD4+ T cells sorted from blood, taken at week 4, from a patient treated with tofacitinib. The origin of the receptors is a human donor with alopecia areata. The CDR3 runs from the conserved cysteine through the conserved F or W. D genes are given only for firm matches. Only part of the rows carry a size: once, few, many, or a class if the clone is expanded.

>TRBV7-3|NA|NA|TRBJ2-6
CASSSTGISGANVLTF
TGTGCCAGCAGCTCGACAGGTATCTCTGGGGCCAACGTCCTGACTTTC
>TRBV30|NA|NA|TRBJ1-3
CAWKPGFTGNTIYF
TGTGCCTGGAAACCAGGGTTCACTGGAAACACCATATATTTT
>TRBV6-5|NA|NA|TRBJ2-1
CASRRAGTENNEQFF
TGTGCCTCCAGGAGGGCCGGGACTGAAAACAATGAGCAGTTCTTC
>TRBV29-1|few|TRBD2|TRBJ2-7
CSVRYGTSGRAYEQYF
TGCAGCGTTCGCTATGGGACTAGCGGGAGAGCTTACGAGCAGTACTTC
>TRBV11-2|few|NA|TRBJ2-7
CASSLILGSTYEQYF
TGTGCCAGCAGCTTAATTCTAGGCTCGACCTACGAGCAGTACTTC
>TRBV5-1|few|TRBD2|TRBJ2-1
CASSSGRSSYNEQFF
TGCGCCAGCAGTAGCGGGAGGAGCTCCTACAATGAGCAGTTCTTC
>TRBV29-1|few|NA|TRBJ1-1
CSVEQMKGSTEAFF
TGCAGCGTTGAACAGATGAAGGGTTCGACTGAAGCTTTCTTT
>TRBV30|NA|NA|TRBJ1-2
CAWSTSQGNGYTF
TGTGCCTGGAGTACCTCCCAGGGTAATGGCTACACCTTC
>TRBV11-2|few|TRBD1|TRBJ2-1
CASSQTGGQYNEQFF
TGTGCCAGCAGCCAGACAGGGGGCCAGTACAATGAGCAGTTCTTC
>TRBV25-1|few|NA|TRBJ2-1
CASSESGMIRGNEQFF
TGTGCCAGCAGTGAATCGGGAATGATAAGGGGCAATGAGCAGTTCTTC
>TRBV6-5|NA|NA|TRBJ2-7
CASSYERTTYEQYF
TGTGCCAGCAGTTACGAACGGACCACCTACGAGCAGTACTTC
>TRBV29-1|NA|NA|TRBJ1-2
CSAGPALGGYTF
TGCAGCGCTGGACCCGCGCTGGGGGGCTACACCTTC
>TRBV6-5|NA|NA|TRBJ2-5
CASSSSETQYF
TGTGCCAGCAGTTCCTCCGAGACCCAGTACTTC
>TRBV4-1|NA|NA|TRBJ1-5
CASSQDTPQKEAQHF
TGCGCCAGCAGCCAAGACACCCCCCAAAAAGAGGCCCAGCATTTT
>TRBV6-4|NA|NA|TRBJ2-7
CASSDSYGEQYF
TGTGCCAGCAGTGACTCCTACGGTGAGCAGTACTTC
>TRBV7-2|NA|TRBD2|TRBJ2-5
CASSLAGGTGGTQYF
TGTGCCAGCAGCTTAGCGGGAGGGACGGGGGGGACCCAGTACTTC
>TRBV7-2|once|NA|TRBJ2-7
CASSENYEQYF
TGTGCCAGCAGCGAAAACTACGAGCAGTACTTC
>TRBV7-3|once|NA|TRBJ2-6
CASSADSSGANVLTF
TGTGCCAGCAGCGCAGACAGCTCTGGGGCCAACGTCCTGACTTTC
>TRBV7-6|NA|NA|TRBJ2-2
CASSLARGSTGELFF
TGTGCCAGCAGCTTAGCCAGGGGTAGTACCGGGGAGCTGTTTTTT
>TRBV7-2|NA|NA|TRBJ2-7
CASSPGPSYEQYF
TGTGCCAGCAGCCCGGGCCCCTCCTACGAGCAGTACTTC
>TRBV29-1|NA|NA|TRBJ1-1
CSGDRQNTEAFF
TGCAGCGGAGACAGACAGAACACTGAAGCTTTCTTT